A single sample is the source of the 4 T cell receptor beta chains below, sequenced in a study of regulatory T cells in long-lasting Graves disease. Arm-PCR of CDR3 regions and iRepertoire HTBI primers were used to build TCR beta libraries. TCRdb analysed the multiplex PCR reads with MiXCR anew, one entry per CDR3 protein. The sample lists 500,000 to 800,000 distinct CDR3 sequences, around 30% seen once, with 35% to 55% in the top ten. The time point was: persistent/refractory GD, antithyroid drugs over 5 years with positive TRAb. PBMC-derived RNA was used for the TCR library. Source: peripheral blood mononuclear cells (PBMCs), taken when the disease was refractory, from a patient treated with antithyroid drugs. The receptors were sampled from a female donor with Graves disease.

CDR3 sequence: CASSGNVAGSIRGTDTQYF. CDR3 coding DNA: TGTGCCAGCAGCGGAAATGTAGCGGGATCGATTAGAGGCACAGATACGCAGTATTTT. This chain uses TRBV5-5 with TRBJ2-3; 8 positions match TRBD2. This CDR3 contains 19 residues. J lost 1 base, V lost 4 bases, and 17 bases had no gene match. In germline, CDR1 is SGHKS, CDR2 YYEKEE (reference sequence). Drawing the rest from reference TRBV5-5 and TRBJ2-3, the complete variable domain is DAGVTQSPTHLIKTRGQQVTLRCSPISGHKSVSWYQQVLGQGPQFIFQYYEKEERGRGNFPDRFSARQFPNYSSELNVNALLLGDSALYLCASSGNVAGSIRGTDTQYFGPGTRLTVL.

This clonotype appeared many times. The chain carries TRBV2 and TRBJ1-5, with D perhaps matching TRBD1 (5 bases). V dropped 2 bases and J dropped 4 bases, with 6 bases sitting between them. CDR1 and CDR2 from the germline V gene are SNHLY and FYNNEI. The length of the CDR3 is 13 residues. CDR3 DNA sequence: TGTGCCAGCAGTGAAAAGGGGAATCAGCCCCAGCATTTT. Its protein is CASSEKGNQPQHF.

There are a few counts of this clonotype. The rearrangement joins TRBV7-2 to TRBJ2-7, with a tentative D call TRBD2 (5 bases). Germline CDR1 SGHTA, CDR2 FQGNSA. With 4 bases removed from V and 0 bases from J, the gap between germline ends came to 7 bases. CDR3 length equals 13 residues. The DNA of the CDR3 is TGTGCCAGCAGCTGGGGAGACTCCTACGAGCAGTACTTC. It specifies CASSWGDSYEQYF. The full variable domain, its missing parts supplied by reference TRBV7-2 and TRBJ2-7, is GAGVSQSPSNKVTEKGKDVELRCDPISGHTALYWYRQSLGQGLEFLIYFQGNSAPDKSGLPSDRFSAERTGGSVSTLTIQRTQQEDSAVYLCASSWGDSYEQYFGPGTRLTVT.

The chain recombines TRBV5-6 with TRBJ1-2, with D possibly TRBD1 on 5 matching bases. V shed 3 bases and J shed 6 bases, with 21 bases lying between them. Germline-derived CDR1 and CDR2 are SGHDT and YYEEEE. The length of the CDR3 is 16 residues. DNA for the CDR3: TGTGCCAGCAGCTGGAGAACCGCCGGGGGAGGGGATGGCTACACCTTC. It translates to CASSWRTAGGGDGYTF.